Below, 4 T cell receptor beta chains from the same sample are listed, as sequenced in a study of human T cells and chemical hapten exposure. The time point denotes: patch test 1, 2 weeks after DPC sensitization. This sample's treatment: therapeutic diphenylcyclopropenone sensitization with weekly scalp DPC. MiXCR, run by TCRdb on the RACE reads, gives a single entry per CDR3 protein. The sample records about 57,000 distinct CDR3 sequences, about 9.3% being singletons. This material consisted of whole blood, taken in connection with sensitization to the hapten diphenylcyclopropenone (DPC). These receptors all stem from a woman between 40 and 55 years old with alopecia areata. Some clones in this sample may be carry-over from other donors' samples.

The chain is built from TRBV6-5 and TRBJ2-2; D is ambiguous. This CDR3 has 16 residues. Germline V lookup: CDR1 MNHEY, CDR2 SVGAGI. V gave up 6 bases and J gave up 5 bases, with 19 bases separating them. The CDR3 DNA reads TGTGCCAGCAGGTACCGGCAGAACGATTGGACCGGGGAGCTGTTTTTT. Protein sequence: CASRYRQNDWTGELFF.

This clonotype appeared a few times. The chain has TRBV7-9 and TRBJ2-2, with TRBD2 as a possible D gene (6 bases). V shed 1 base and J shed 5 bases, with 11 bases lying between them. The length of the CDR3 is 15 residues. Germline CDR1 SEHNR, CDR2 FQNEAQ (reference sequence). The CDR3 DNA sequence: TGTGCCAGCAGCTTAGTCCTAGCGAGGACCGGGGAGCTGTTTTTT. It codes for CASSLVLARTGELFF. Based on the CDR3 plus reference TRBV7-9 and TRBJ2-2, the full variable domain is DTGVSQNPRHKITKRGQNVTFRCDPISEHNRLYWYRQTLGQGPEFLTYFQNEAQLEKSRLLSDRFSAERPKGSFSTLEIQRTEQGDSAMYLCASSLVLARTGELFFGEGSRLTVL.

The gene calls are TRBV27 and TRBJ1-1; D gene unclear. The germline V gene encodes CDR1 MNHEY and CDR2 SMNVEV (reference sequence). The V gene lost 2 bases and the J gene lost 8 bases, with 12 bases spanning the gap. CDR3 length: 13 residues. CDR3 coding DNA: TGTGCCAGCAGTTTAGCGGGGAGGACCGAAGCTTTCTTT. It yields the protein CASSLAGRTEAFF.

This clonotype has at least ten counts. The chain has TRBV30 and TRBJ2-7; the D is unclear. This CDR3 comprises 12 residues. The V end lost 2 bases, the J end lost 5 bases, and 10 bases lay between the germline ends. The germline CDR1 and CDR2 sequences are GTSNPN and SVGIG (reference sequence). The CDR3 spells CAWSPRGDEQYF. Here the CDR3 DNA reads TGTGCCTGGAGTCCGAGAGGAGACGAGCAGTACTTC.